This T cell receptor beta chain was observed in a study of cytomegalovirus exposure and HLA in healthy donors. Whole-study findings and limits: Rarity marked most TCR sequences, yet some public TCRs occurred in many donors.

Of note for this clone: Antigen unknown.

Trimming removed 3 bases from V and 0 bases from J, with 6 bases in between. Germline loops: CDR1 KGHSH, CDR2 LQKENI. There are 13 residues in the CDR3. A multiplex PCR was run with 60 Vbeta primers and 13 Jbeta primers. TCRdb's table, derived via immunoSEQ multiplex PCR, lists solely in-frame clones and lacks some. Of some 150,000 clones listed, about 65% are singletons. This chain joins TRBV18 and TRBJ2-7; D is ambiguous. The material sequenced was PBMCs. The origin of this receptor is a woman younger than 45 in good health and CMV-seronegative. The CDR3 bases are TGTGCCAGCTCACCGGGCCTCTCCTACGAGCAGTACTTC. It specifies CASSPGLSYEQYF.